The 5 T cell receptor beta chains below were found in one sample sequenced in a study of spatial heterogeneity in lung cancer. Study-wide results and limits: Expanded intratumoral alpha and beta TCR counts tracked tumor mutation counts.

Via MiXCR, TCRdb re-called the 5' RACE reads, giving one row per CDR3 protein. The sample gives 20,000 to 30,000 distinct CDR3 sequences, 8% to 10% of which show up once; about 7.7% is in the top ten. Time point defined: sample taken at primary tumor resection. No antigen has been assigned to these receptors. The sample in question was lung tumor tissue, obtained at surgery. Receptor source: a male donor with early-stage non-small cell lung cancer.

The rearrangement uses TRBV7-2 and TRBJ2-2; possible D gene TRBD1, 5 bases. V lost 3 bases and J 6 bases, leaving 20 bases between the germline ends. Germline loops: CDR1 SGHTA, CDR2 FQGNSA. The CDR3 has 17 amino acids. CDR3 sequence (DNA): TGTGCCAGCAGCTTCCCATCCCTGGGTAGGGGCGCCGGGGAGCTGTTTTTT. It translates to CASSFPSLGRGAGELFF.

The chain recombines TRBV5-1 with TRBJ2-7; 8 bases are shared with TRBD1. The junction had 11 bases not matched to a gene; V was cut back by 0 bases and J by 0 bases. There are 18 residues in the CDR3. CDR1 is SGHRS and CDR2 is YFSETQ in the germline V gene. CDR3 loop: CASSLAGTGLDFSYEQYF. CDR3 DNA: TGCGCCAGCAGCTTGGCCGGGACAGGCCTAGACTTCTCCTACGAGCAGTACTTC.

This clonotype has at least ten counts. This chain joins TRBV7-6 and TRBJ2-5; maybe TRBD2 (6 bases). Germline values: CDR1 SGHVS, CDR2 FNYEAQ. V was shortened by 5 bases and J by 3 bases, with 10 bases between the two germline ends. The length of the CDR3 is 13 residues. CDR3 in amino acids: CASSMGLKETQYF. For the CDR3, the DNA is TGTGCCAGCAGCATGGGACTTAAAGAGACCCAGTACTTC. Based on the CDR3 plus reference TRBV7-6 and TRBJ2-5, the full variable domain is GAGVSQSPRYKVTKRGQDVALRCDPISGHVSLYWYRQALGQGPEFLTYFNYEAQQDKSGLPNDRFSAERPEGSISTLTIQRTEQRDSAMYRCASSMGLKETQYFGPGTRLLVL.

The chain carries TRBV7-2 and TRBJ1-1, with TRBD1 matching 7 bases. CDR3 length equals 12 residues. Per the germline V gene, CDR1 is SGHTA and CDR2 is FQGNSA. The J segment lost 10 bases and the V segment lost 3 bases, leaving 5 bases of the junction unmatched. The DNA for the CDR3 is TGTGCCAGCAGCTTCGTCCCAGGGGGAGCTTTCTTT. Amino acid sequence: CASSFVPGGAFF.

This clonotype has a count of ten or more. This chain links TRBV7-2 with TRBJ2-1, with 12 positions matching TRBD2. This CDR3 has 16 amino acids. The junction had 8 bases not matched to a gene; V was cut back by 6 bases and J by 5 bases. Germline-derived CDR1 and CDR2 are SGHTA and FQGNSA. This CDR3 reads CASRALAGGINNEQFF. The CDR3, as DNA: TGTGCCAGCAGGGCTCTAGCGGGAGGGATCAACAATGAGCAGTTCTTC.